The 22 T cell receptor beta chains in this list originate from one sample, sequenced in a study of shared clonotypes between healthy human individuals. The repertoire was sequenced with immunoSEQ multiplex PCR; TCRdb's copy has only in-frame clones and lacks some. The sample has a few hundred thousand clones; 87% are singletons. Input material: memory CD8+ T cells sorted from blood. As for subset: CD45RO+ cells pooled with CCR7-negative TemRA cells. The receptors derive from a man aged 18 to 29 in good health.

The V gene is TRBV29-1, the J gene TRBJ1-2; 8 positions agree with TRBD1. CDR1 and CDR2 (germline): SQVTM, ANQGSEA. With 5 bases clipped from V and 6 bases from J, the junction kept 26 bases outside the gene matches. This CDR3 is built from 19 residues. Here the CDR3 DNA reads TGCAGCGTTAGAGAGGAGGGTAGAGACCAGGGGGCTGTTTGGAATGGCTACACCTTC. Amino acid sequence: CSVREEGRDQGAVWNGYTF.

The chain couples TRBV7-2 to TRBJ2-1, with TRBD2 matching 10 bases. Looked up from germline, CDR1 is SGHTA and CDR2 is FQGNSA. V trimming: 4 bases; J trimming: 6 bases; junction bases outside the gene matches: 12. The CDR3 contains 17 residues. The CDR3 region is CASSSSPGLAGVNEQFF. The DNA for the CDR3 is TGTGCCAGCAGCTCCTCCCCAGGGCTAGCGGGGGTCAATGAGCAGTTCTTC.

This clone was seen only once. The chain has TRBV10-2 and TRBJ2-3; 9 nucleotides line up with TRBD2. The CDR3 runs 17 residues. V was clipped by 0 bases and J by 3 bases; unmatched bases: 7. Germline loops: CDR1 WSHSY, CDR2 SAAADI. The CDR3 region has the DNA TGCGCCAGCAGTGAGTCGAAAGGACTAGCGTTGACAGATACGCAGTATTTT. Translation gives CASSESKGLALTDTQYF.

This chain joins TRBV4-3 and TRBJ2-2; possible D gene TRBD1, 6 bases. The V gene's germline CDR1 is LGHNA and CDR2 YSLEER. V was cut by 0 bases and J by 5 bases, with 19 bases left in between. The CDR3 totals 18 residues. The CDR3 spells CASSQDSVAGAITGELFF. Here the CDR3 DNA reads TGCGCCAGCAGCCAAGACAGCGTGGCAGGGGCGATTACCGGGGAGCTGTTTTTT.

Only one count was recorded for this clone. The chain uses TRBV2 and TRBJ2-7; the match to TRBD1 covers 12 bases. There are 15 residues in the CDR3. V was pared by 6 bases and J by 2 bases, with 5 bases of the junction left unmatched. The germline CDR1 and CDR2 sequences are SNHLY and FYNNEI. CDR3 bases: TGTGCCAGCAGCCCAAGGGACAGGGGGCCCTACGAGCAGTACTTC. This translates into CASSPRDRGPYEQYF.

For this clone: Other DNA sequences in this specimen translate into the identical CDR3. The chain uses TRBV29-1 and TRBJ1-1, with D unclear. Trimming cost V 1 base and J 1 base, with 1 base left between them. The V gene's germline CDR1 is SQVTM and CDR2 ANQGSEA. There are 11 residues in the CDR3. CDR3 protein: CSVEGNTEAFF. The CDR3 DNA sequence: TGCAGCGTTGAAGGGAACACTGAAGCTTTCTTT. Full variable domain (missing parts from reference TRBV29-1 and TRBJ1-1): SAVISQKPSRDICQRGTSLTIQCQVDSQVTMMFWYRQQPGQSLTLIATANQGSEATYESGFVIDKFPISRPNLTFSTLTVSNMSPEDSSIYLCSVEGNTEAFFGQGTRLTVV.

The CDR3 DNA reads TGCGCCAGCCGGAAGGGCTCTGAAAAACTGTTTTTT. Its translation is CASRKGSEKLFF. J is TRBJ1-4 and V is TRBV5-1, with no clear D. Germline loops: CDR1 SGHRS, CDR2 YFSETQ. With 7 bases removed from V and 7 bases from J, the gap between germline ends came to 11 bases. CDR3 length equals 12 residues.

This CDR3 is CAWSGGKFFYGYTF. The DNA for the CDR3 is TGTGCCTGGAGCGGAGGGAAATTCTTCTATGGCTACACCTTC. The chain couples TRBV30 to TRBJ1-2; D uncertain. The CDR3 loop spans 14 amino acids. The V and J ends lost 3 bases and 4 bases respectively, with 15 bases between them. Germline V lookup: CDR1 GTSNPN, CDR2 SVGIG (reference sequence).

V and J are TRBV7-6 and TRBJ2-5, with no clear D. This CDR3 has 12 residues. Trimming shortened V by 5 bases and J by 2 bases, and 6 bases separated the two germline ends. In germline, CDR1 is SGHVS, CDR2 FNYEAQ. The CDR3 region is CASSPRQETQYF. In DNA form, the CDR3 reads TGTGCCAGCAGCCCTAGGCAAGAGACCCAGTACTTC. Looking up the rest from reference TRBV7-6 and TRBJ2-5 gives the full variable domain: GAGVSQSPRYKVTKRGQDVALRCDPISGHVSLYWYRQALGQGPEFLTYFNYEAQQDKSGLPNDRFSAERPEGSISTLTIQRTEQRDSAMYRCASSPRQETQYFGPGTRLLVL.

The V gene is TRBV6-6, the J gene TRBJ1-6; 8 bases match TRBD1. Germline CDR1 MNHNY, CDR2 SVGAGI (reference sequence). The J segment lost 5 bases and the V segment lost 5 bases, leaving 8 bases of the junction unmatched. The CDR3 sequence is 16 residues long. CDR3 residues: CASSTNPTGDNSPLHF. The CDR3 region has the DNA TGTGCCAGCAGTACCAACCCGACAGGGGATAATTCACCCCTCCACTTT.

The chain joins TRBV27 to TRBJ2-7, with 8 bases that match TRBD1. In germline, CDR1 is MNHEY, CDR2 SMNVEV (reference sequence). V trimming: 3 bases; J trimming: 4 bases; junction bases outside the gene matches: 20. This CDR3 comprises 19 residues. This chain's CDR3 is CASSFRPWDEQGVGYEQYF. The CDR3 nucleotides read TGTGCCAGCAGTTTTCGCCCATGGGATGAACAGGGGGTAGGGTACGAGCAGTACTTC.

The genes are TRBV27 and TRBJ2-7; perhaps TRBD2 as D (5 bases). Germline V lookup: CDR1 MNHEY, CDR2 SMNVEV (reference sequence). CDR3 length: 15 amino acids. The germline V and J ends were trimmed by 0 bases and 2 bases, with 11 bases remaining between them. The CDR3 loop is CASSLSLGVPYEQYF. The CDR3 DNA is TGTGCCAGCAGTTTATCCCTCGGGGTCCCCTACGAGCAGTACTTC.

This sequence joins TRBV28 and TRBJ1-4; 8 bases line up with TRBD1. Germline-derived CDR1 and CDR2 are MDHEN and SYDVKM. V trimming: 5 bases; J trimming: 1 base; junction bases outside the gene matches: 12. The CDR3 length is 18 residues. In DNA, the CDR3 is TGTGCCAGCAGTCCGCAGAATGACAGGGGAGAAACTAATGAAAAACTGTTTTTT. This gives the protein CASSPQNDRGETNEKLFF.

The gene calls are TRBV9 and TRBJ1-2; a possible D gene is TRBD1 (5 bases). The V end was cut by 0 bases, the J end by 4 bases, with 10 bases between. CDR1 is SGDLS and CDR2 is YYNGEE in the germline V gene. The CDR3 is made up of 14 amino acids. CDR3 loop: CASSVVGGGYGYTF. CDR3 DNA: TGTGCCAGCAGCGTAGTTGGGGGTGGCTATGGCTACACCTTC.

The chain links TRBV5-1 to TRBJ1-1; D uncertain. The germline V and J ends were trimmed by 2 bases and 4 bases, with 9 bases remaining between them. The CDR3 spans 13 residues. The germline V gene encodes CDR1 SGHRS and CDR2 YFSETQ. The CDR3 DNA is TGCGCCAGCAGCTTCGTCGAGGGCACTGAAGCTTTCTTT. It is translated as CASSFVEGTEAFF.

This clone has a single count. The rearrangement joins TRBV20-1 to TRBJ1-1, with unresolved D. The germline V gene has CDR1 DFQATT and CDR2 SNEGSKA (reference sequence). The CDR3 length is 11 residues. CDR3 amino acids: CSLLGNTEAFF. The CDR3 DNA sequence: TGCAGCTTATTGGGGAACACTGAAGCTTTCTTT.

The rearrangement links TRBV6-5 to TRBJ1-2; D is perhaps TRBD1 (6 bases). Germline CDR1 reads MNHEY; CDR2 reads SVGAGI. V was cut by 6 bases and J by 8 bases, with 13 bases left in between. The CDR3 contains 12 residues. CDR3 in DNA: TGTGCCAGCAGCCCCGGGGGGGCCGGCTACACCTTC. It codes for CASSPGGAGYTF.

The V gene is TRBV5-1, the J gene TRBJ2-7; D unclear. The germline V and J ends were trimmed by 1 base and 0 bases, with 11 bases remaining between them. The CDR3 sequence is 15 residues long. Germline V gene lookup returns CDR1 SGHRS and CDR2 YFSETQ. The DNA for the CDR3 is TGCGCCAGCAGCTTGATAGCCACGAGCTCCTACGAGCAGTACTTC. Its translation is CASSLIATSSYEQYF.

This chain uses TRBV7-9 with TRBJ2-7; TRBD2 matches at 8 bases. The CDR3 spans 14 residues. V lost 5 bases, J lost 6 bases, and 9 bases stayed unmatched. Looked up from germline, CDR1 is SEHNR and CDR2 is FQNEAQ (reference sequence). The CDR3 DNA follows: TGTGCCAGCAGCCCCGGGGGGGGCGTATCCGAGCAGTACTTC. It specifies CASSPGGGVSEQYF.

Written as DNA, the CDR3 is TGCGCCAGCAGCCTTGGCGTCTTTCGGGGGGTGCCCACTGAAGCTTTCTTT. Encoded protein: CASSLGVFRGVPTEAFF. The V call is TRBV4-3, the J call TRBJ1-1, with D perhaps matching TRBD1 (5 bases). V dropped 4 bases and J dropped 4 bases, with 22 bases sitting between them. Per germline, CDR1 LGHNA and CDR2 YSLEER. CDR3 length equals 17 residues.

The rearrangement joins TRBV27 to TRBJ2-1; 7 bases are a match to TRBD2. Germline V lookup: CDR1 MNHEY, CDR2 SMNVEV (reference sequence). The CDR3 is made up of 15 amino acids. Trimming removed 5 bases from V and 6 bases from J; junction bases left unmatched: 10. CDR3 amino acids: CASSPTGREFNEQFF. The CDR3 coding sequence is TGTGCCAGCAGTCCCACGGGGAGGGAATTCAATGAGCAGTTCTTC.

The J gene is TRBJ1-6, the V gene TRBV28; 10 bases fit TRBD1. V lost 3 bases, J lost 8 bases, and 10 bases stayed unmatched. Germline CDR1 is MDHEN and CDR2 is SYDVKM. The CDR3 spans 17 residues. Here the CDR3 DNA reads TGTGCCAGCAGTTTTCCTCTCACCGGGACAGGGGATTCACCCCTCCACTTT. This sequence encodes CASSFPLTGTGDSPLHF.